This T cell receptor (beta chain) is from a study of blood T cell repertoires in COVID-19 (dated by TCRdb to 2020 to 2022). In the study overall: Samples from collaborators originated in the United States, Italy and Spain and spanned both the acute and convalescent phases of COVID-19. The material from the prospective study consisted of cDNA or gDNA derived from T cells, B-cell-depleted T cells, or PBMCs. Deeply sampled blood TCRbeta repertoires from subjects exposed to, actively infected with, or recovered from COVID-19 were included in the dataset. A freely available public database, intended as a resource for researchers studying the immune response to SARS-CoV-2, is where the repertoires were released. Samples were obtained from the ongoing ImmuneRACE study (first 160 participants) and from about 1,300 subjects provided by 6 global collaborators. A de-identified subject ID, COVID-19 status, age in years and sex were almost always included in the sample metadata. HLA class I and class II types, where available, came from metadata supplied by the sample provider rather than from assay-based typing. The paper as a whole reports these results and caveats: Clinical and demographic metadata were provided uncurated, with the amount varying by source and participant.

V is cut back by 2 bases and J by 6 bases, with 3 bases in the junction unmatched. CDR3 length: 12 amino acids, cysteine to phenylalanine. Of all the DNA, just the CDR3 is kept, 36 bases in frame from base 1. The germline V gene (reference sequence) yields GTSNPN for CDR1 and SVGIG for CDR2. TCRbeta CDR3 regions were amplified from genomic DNA using the immunoSEQ Assay, a bias-controlled multiplex PCR. Turning to the authors' computational methods: The number of nucleated cells in each sample was estimated by amplification of reference gene primers within the assay. Sequence reads were collapsed and filtered to measure the absolute abundance of every unique TCRbeta CDR3 rearrangement. For each sample, productive Simpson clonality was calculated as the square root of Simpson's diversity index across productive rearrangements. In its TCRdb copy, this immuneACCESS table keeps in-frame sequences only and misses some clones. Where compared with another copy, unresolved V genes explain less than half of these, and the others have no known cause. The V and J calls and clone size are taken from that table; D and trimming were inferred from the DNA. The sample table shows 310,000 or so clones, and roughly 90% are seen once. Around 10% of the sample is taken by the ten largest.

Participants in the prospective study were enrolled through a virtual design, were aged roughly 18 to 90 years, and lived in roughly 25 United States geographic areas. Cohort assignment in the prospective study relied on participant-reported clinical history from a screening survey and a study questionnaire. For ImmuneRACE Cohort 3, a participant was defined as recovered based on two consecutive negative NP/OP PCR tests, clearance by a healthcare professional, or resolution of symptoms. In the prospective study, whole blood, serum and a nasopharyngeal or oropharyngeal swab were collected from each participant by mobile phlebotomists. Participants in the prospective study had the option to provide additional blood draws and questionnaires over a roughly 2-month period. Prospective study blood samples were shipped either frozen or at room temperature before DNA extraction. In the case of this clone: The antigen it recognizes is unknown. Per-nucleotide qualities are absent, and no much larger clonotype sits a single base away.

The clonotype was recovered from a woman aged 18-30 years who had recovered from COVID-19. In this chain, TRBV30 is recombined with TRBJ1-2; 7 nucleotides in the junction match TRBD1. Sequencing was performed on PBMCs or T cells enriched from blood (not recorded which). The CDR3 protein: CAWSFTGDGYTF. DNA sequence: TGTGCCTGGAGTTTTACAGGGGATGGCTACACCTTC.